The sample holds one count of the clone carrying this TCR beta chain. Its antigen is not identified. The record originates from a study of cytotoxic CD8 clonotypes in ibrutinib-treated CLL. For the study at large: Timing of response sample collection was a median about twelve months after treatment start, with a range of 6 to 36.

Study-level points and caveats: Baseline values of clonality outstripped age-matched healthy donors and followed circulating CD8+ T-cell counts.

The CDR3 is 14 residues long. Trimming removed 4 bases at V and 0 bases at J, with 13 bases between. Germline V gene sequence: CDR1 SQVTM, CDR2 ANQGSEA. The repertoire was sequenced with immunoSEQ multiplex PCR; TCRdb's copy has only in-frame clones and lacks some. The repertoire holds 300,000 or so clones, with roughly 67% as singletons. This specimen was PBMCs, taken after 36 months of ibrutinib treatment. The chain recombines TRBV29-1 with TRBJ2-7; possible D gene TRBD2, 6 bases. This TCR derives from a human donor with chronic lymphocytic leukemia. Here the CDR3 reads CSVGRGSSSYEQYF. The CDR3 region has the DNA TGCAGCGTTGGGAGGGGATCTAGCTCCTACGAGCAGTACTTC.